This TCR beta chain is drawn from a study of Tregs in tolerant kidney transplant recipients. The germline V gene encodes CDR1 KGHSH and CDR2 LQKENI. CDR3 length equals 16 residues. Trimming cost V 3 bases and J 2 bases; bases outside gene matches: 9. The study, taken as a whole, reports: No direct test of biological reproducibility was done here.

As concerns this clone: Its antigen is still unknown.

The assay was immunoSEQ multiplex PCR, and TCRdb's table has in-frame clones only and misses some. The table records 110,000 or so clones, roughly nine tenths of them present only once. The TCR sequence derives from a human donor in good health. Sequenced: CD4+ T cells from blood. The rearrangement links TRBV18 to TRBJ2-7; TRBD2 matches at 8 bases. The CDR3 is CASSPLGRGAAYEQYF. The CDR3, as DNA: TGTGCCAGCTCACCCCTAGGGCGGGGGGCCGCCTACGAGCAGTACTTC.